This TCR beta chain derives from a study of human T cells and chemical hapten exposure. In the study overall: Chiefly women, the patients showed alopecia areata, totalis or universalis.

From the RACE reads, TCRdb called clonotypes with MiXCR, one entry per CDR3 protein. The sample has more than 150,000 distinct CDR3 sequences, under 25% seen once. In the case of this clonotype: Its specificity is not known.

V lost 5 bases, J lost 10 bases, and 12 bases lay in between. The CDR3 has 12 residues. CDR1 is SGHAT and CDR2 is FQDESV in the germline V gene (reference sequence). Noted time point: patch test 3, about 24 weeks after DPC sensitization. As to treatment: therapeutic diphenylcyclopropenone sensitization with weekly scalp DPC. The study's findings and limits: The study found that DPC sensitization did not change TCRs above 1 in 1000 frequency.

This TCR derives from a woman aged 40 to 50 with alopecia areata. Some clones in this sample may be carry-over from other donors' samples. This specimen consisted of whole blood, obtained in connection with sensitization to the hapten diphenylcyclopropenone (DPC). This chain links TRBV11-1 with TRBJ2-1; unclear D gene. This chain's CDR3 is CASSRYLGEQFF. The CDR3 nucleotides are TGTGCCAGCAGCCGGTATCTTGGGGAGCAGTTCTTC.